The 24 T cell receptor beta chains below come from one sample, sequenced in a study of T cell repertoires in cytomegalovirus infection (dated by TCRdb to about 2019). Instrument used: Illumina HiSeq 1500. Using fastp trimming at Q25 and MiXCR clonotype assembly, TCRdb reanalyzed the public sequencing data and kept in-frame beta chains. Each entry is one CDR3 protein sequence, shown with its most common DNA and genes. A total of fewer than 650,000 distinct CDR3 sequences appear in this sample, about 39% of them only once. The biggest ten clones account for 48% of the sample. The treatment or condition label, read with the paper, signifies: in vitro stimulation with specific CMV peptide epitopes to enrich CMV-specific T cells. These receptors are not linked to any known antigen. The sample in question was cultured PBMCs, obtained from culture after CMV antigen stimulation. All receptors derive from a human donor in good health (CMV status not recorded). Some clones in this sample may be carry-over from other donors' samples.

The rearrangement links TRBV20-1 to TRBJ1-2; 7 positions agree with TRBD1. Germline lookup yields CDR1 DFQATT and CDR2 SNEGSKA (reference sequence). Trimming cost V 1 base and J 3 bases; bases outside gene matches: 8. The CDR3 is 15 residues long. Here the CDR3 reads CSARGQGISYYGYTF. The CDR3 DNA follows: TGCAGTGCTAGAGGACAGGGAATCTCCTACTATGGCTACACCTTC.

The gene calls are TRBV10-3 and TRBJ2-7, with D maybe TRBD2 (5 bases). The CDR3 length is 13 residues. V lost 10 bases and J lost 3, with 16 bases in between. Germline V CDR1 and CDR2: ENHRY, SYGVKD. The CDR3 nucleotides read TGTGCCACGGGGAGAGAGCCATACTACGAGCAGTACTTC. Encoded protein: CATGREPYYEQYF.

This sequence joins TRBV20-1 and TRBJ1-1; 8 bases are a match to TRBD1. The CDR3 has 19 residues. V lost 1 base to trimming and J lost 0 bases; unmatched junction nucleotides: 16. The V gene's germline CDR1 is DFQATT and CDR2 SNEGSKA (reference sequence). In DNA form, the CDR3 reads TGCAGTGCTAGAGGTCGAGTAGGGTCAGGGGGCCAGATGAACACTGAAGCTTTCTTT. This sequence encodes CSARGRVGSGGQMNTEAFF.

CDR3 in DNA: TGTGCCAGCAGCCCGACTTTAGGACTAGCGGGGGGCCTTACCTACGAGCAGTACTTC. It translates to CASSPTLGLAGGLTYEQYF. The rearrangement links TRBV7-2 to TRBJ2-7; TRBD2 matches 14 bases. The germline V gene has CDR1 SGHTA and CDR2 FQGNSA. The J segment lost 2 bases and the V segment lost 5 bases, leaving 14 bases of the junction unmatched. CDR3 length equals 19 residues.

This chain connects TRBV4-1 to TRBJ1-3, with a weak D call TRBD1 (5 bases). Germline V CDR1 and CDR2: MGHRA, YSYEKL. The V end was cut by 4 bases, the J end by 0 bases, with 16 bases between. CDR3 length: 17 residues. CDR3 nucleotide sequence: TGCGCCAGCAGCCTCCACGGACGGGGGGTCTCTGGAAACACCATATATTTT. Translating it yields CASSLHGRGVSGNTIYF.

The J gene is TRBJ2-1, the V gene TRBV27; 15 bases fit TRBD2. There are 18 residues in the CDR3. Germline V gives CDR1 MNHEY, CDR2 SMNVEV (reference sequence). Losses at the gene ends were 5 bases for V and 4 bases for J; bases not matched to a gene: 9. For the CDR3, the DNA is TGTGCCAGCAGTCCACGGACTAGCGGGGGGGCCGGATACAATGAGCAGTTCTTC. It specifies CASSPRTSGGAGYNEQFF.

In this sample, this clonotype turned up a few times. The CDR3 bases are TGTGCCAGCAGCTTACGGGACGCAGGATTCTACGAGCAGTACTTC. Protein sequence: CASSLRDAGFYEQYF. The J gene is TRBJ2-7, the V gene TRBV7-8, with D perhaps given as TRBD1 or TRBD2 (5 bases each). The germline V gene has CDR1 SGHVS and CDR2 FQNEAQ. CDR3 length: 15 residues. Trimming shortened V by 2 bases and J by 3 bases, and 14 bases separated the two germline ends.

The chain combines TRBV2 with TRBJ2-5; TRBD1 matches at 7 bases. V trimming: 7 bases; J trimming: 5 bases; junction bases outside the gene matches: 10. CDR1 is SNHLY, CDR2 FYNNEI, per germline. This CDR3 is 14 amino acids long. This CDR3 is CASKPTGLGETQYF. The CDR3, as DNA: TGTGCCAGCAAACCGACAGGGCTTGGGGAGACCCAGTACTTC.

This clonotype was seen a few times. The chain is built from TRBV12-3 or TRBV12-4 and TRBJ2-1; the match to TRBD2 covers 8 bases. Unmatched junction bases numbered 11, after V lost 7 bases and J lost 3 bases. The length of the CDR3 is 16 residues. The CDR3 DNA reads TGTGCCAGCACCCTCGGGGGGGCGGCCTACTACAATGAGCAGTTCTTC. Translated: CASTLGGAAYYNEQFF.

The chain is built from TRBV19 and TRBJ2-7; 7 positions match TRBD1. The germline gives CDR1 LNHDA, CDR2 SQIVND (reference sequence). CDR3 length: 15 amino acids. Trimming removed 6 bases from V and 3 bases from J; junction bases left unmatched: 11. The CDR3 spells CASSKTTGSFYEQYF. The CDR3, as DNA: TGTGCCAGTAGCAAGACGACAGGGAGTTTCTACGAGCAGTACTTC.

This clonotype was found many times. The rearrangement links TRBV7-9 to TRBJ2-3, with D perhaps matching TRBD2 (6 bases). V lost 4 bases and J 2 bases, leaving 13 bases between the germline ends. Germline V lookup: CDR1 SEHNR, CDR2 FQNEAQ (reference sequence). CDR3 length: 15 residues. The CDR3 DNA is TGTGCCAGCAGCTCGACTAGATTACACACAGATACGCAGTATTTT. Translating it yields CASSSTRLHTDTQYF.

CDR3 loop: CASSQETVGTGGLPYEQYF. CDR3 nucleotide sequence: TGCGCCAGCAGCCAAGAAACCGTGGGGACGGGGGGTCTCCCCTACGAGCAGTACTTC. This chain joins TRBV4-3 and TRBJ2-7, with 7 positions matching TRBD2. Germline assignment: CDR1 LGHNA and CDR2 YSLEER. Trimming at V came to 0 bases and at J to 2 bases, leaving 16 bases not matched to a gene. The CDR3 contains 19 residues.

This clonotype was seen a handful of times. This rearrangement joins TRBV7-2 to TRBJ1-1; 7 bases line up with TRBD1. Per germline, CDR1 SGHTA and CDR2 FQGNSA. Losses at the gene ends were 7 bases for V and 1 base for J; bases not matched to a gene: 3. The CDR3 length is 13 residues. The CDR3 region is CASTGQANTEAFF. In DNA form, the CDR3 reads TGTGCCAGCACCGGACAGGCGAACACTGAAGCTTTCTTT.

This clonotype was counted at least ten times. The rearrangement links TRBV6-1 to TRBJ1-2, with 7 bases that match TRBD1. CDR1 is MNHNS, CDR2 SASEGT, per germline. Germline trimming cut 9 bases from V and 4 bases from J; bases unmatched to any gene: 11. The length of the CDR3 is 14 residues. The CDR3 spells CASRPGQRTYGYTF. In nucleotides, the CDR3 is TGTGCCAGTCGACCGGGACAGAGAACCTATGGCTACACCTTC.

CDR3 bases: TGTGCCAGCAGCCCCTCGACAGGGTACGGCACAGATACGCAGTATTTT. It encodes CASSPSTGYGTDTQYF. This chain joins TRBV7-2 and TRBJ2-3, with TRBD1 matching 7 bases. The CDR3 sequence is 16 residues long. Germline V gene data show CDR1 as SGHTA and CDR2 as FQGNSA. V dropped 5 bases and J dropped 1; count of bases not matched to a gene: 9.

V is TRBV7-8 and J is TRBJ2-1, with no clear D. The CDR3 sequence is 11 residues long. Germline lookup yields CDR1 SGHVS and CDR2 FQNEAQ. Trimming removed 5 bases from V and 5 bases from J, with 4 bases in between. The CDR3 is CASSGDNEQFF. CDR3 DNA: TGTGCCAGCAGCGGGGACAATGAGCAGTTCTTC.

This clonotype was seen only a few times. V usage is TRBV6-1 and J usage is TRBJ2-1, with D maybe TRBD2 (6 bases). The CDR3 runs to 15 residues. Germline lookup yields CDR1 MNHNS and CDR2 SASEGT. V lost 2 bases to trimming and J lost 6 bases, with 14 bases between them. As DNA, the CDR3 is TGTGCCAGCAGTGAATCTGAACTAGCCGCCAATGAGCAGTTCTTC. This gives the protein CASSESELAANEQFF.

CDR3 DNA: TGTGCCATCAGTGAAAGGAGGACTGAAGCTTTCTTT. Its translation is CAISERRTEAFF. The chain has TRBV10-3 and TRBJ1-1; D remains unclear. Trimming stripped 3 bases from V and 5 bases from J, with 7 bases between. The CDR3 covers 12 residues. The germline V gene has CDR1 ENHRY and CDR2 SYGVKD.

The CDR3 reads CASSIRETGANVLTF. The CDR3 DNA follows: TGTGCCAGTAGTATAAGAGAGACTGGGGCCAACGTCCTGACTTTC. V is TRBV19 and J is TRBJ2-6; no firm D call. Germline lookup yields CDR1 LNHDA and CDR2 SQIVND (reference sequence). The CDR3 is 15 amino acids. The germline V and J ends were trimmed by 2 bases and 2 bases, with 7 bases remaining between them.

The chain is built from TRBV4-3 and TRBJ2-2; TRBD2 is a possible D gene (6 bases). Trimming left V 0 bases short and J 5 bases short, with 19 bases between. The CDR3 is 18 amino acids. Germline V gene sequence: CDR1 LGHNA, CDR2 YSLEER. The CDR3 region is CASSQDLFWPGGTGELFF. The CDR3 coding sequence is TGCGCCAGCAGCCAAGATCTATTTTGGCCCGGAGGGACCGGGGAGCTGTTTTTT.

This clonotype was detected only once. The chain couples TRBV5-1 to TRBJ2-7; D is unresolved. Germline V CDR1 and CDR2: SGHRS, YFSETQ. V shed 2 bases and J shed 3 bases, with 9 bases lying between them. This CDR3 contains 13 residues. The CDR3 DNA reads TGCGCCAGCAGCTTCATAGGTGGCTACGAGCAGTACTTC. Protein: CASSFIGGYEQYF.

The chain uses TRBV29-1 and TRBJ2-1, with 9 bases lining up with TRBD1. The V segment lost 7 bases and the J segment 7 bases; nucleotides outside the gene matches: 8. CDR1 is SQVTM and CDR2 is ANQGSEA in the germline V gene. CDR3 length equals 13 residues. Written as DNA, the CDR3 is TGCAGCGAATCGGGACAGGGACAAAATGAGCAGTTCTTC. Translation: CSESGQGQNEQFF.

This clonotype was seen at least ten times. The CDR3 here is CASSLDSPSYNEQFF. In DNA, the CDR3 is TGTGCCAGCAGCTTAGACAGTCCTTCCTACAATGAGCAGTTCTTC. V is TRBV7-2 and J is TRBJ2-1; D not resolved. Trimming took off 1 base at V and 1 base at J, with 8 bases between the two ends. The CDR3 contains 15 residues. The germline gives CDR1 SGHTA, CDR2 FQGNSA.

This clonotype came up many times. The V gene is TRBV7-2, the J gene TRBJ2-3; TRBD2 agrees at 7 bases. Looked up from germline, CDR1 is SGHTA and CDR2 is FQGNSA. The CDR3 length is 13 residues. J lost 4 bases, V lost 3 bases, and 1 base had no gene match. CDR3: CASSFGGADTQYF. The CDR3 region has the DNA TGTGCCAGCAGCTTTGGGGGGGCAGATACGCAGTATTTT.